A selection of T cell receptor beta chains follows, all from one sample in a study of T cells after yellow fever vaccination. TCRdb reprocessed the 5' RACE reads via MiXCR and lists one record per CDR3 protein. The sample holds 230,000 or so distinct CDR3 sequences; over 6.5% are singletons and the top ten take 0.85% to 1.2%. Sequenced here: CD4+ T cells sorted from PBMCs, sampled on the day of the yellow fever booster vaccination. These receptors were obtained from a man younger than 45 who received the YFV17D yellow fever vaccine. The CDR3 runs from the conserved cysteine through the conserved F or W. Fields, in order: D gene, J gene, V gene, clone size, CDR3 protein, CDR3 DNA. The D gene is left open where the match is weak. Clone size appears in some rows only: once, few, many, or a class for an expanded clone.

>.|TRBJ2-3|TRBV9|few
CASSVQGPDTQYF
TGTGCCAGCAGCGTCCAGGGCCCCGATACGCAGTATTTT
>TRBD2|TRBJ2-5|TRBV20-1|many
CSAPTSGKGQETQYF
TGCAGTGCGCCGACTAGCGGGAAAGGACAAGAGACCCAGTACTTC
>.|TRBJ2-3|TRBV7-9|few
CASSTLAYTQYF
TGTGCCAGCAGCACCTTGGCGTATACGCAGTATTTT
>.|TRBJ2-7|TRBV9|few
CASSAQGGGGEQYF
TGTGCCAGCAGCGCACAAGGGGGAGGAGGGGAGCAGTACTTC
>.|TRBJ2-2|TRBV4-3|.
CASSQEMVRGYKHTGELFF
TGCGCCAGCAGCCAAGAAATGGTTCGCGGTTATAAACACACCGGGGAGCTGTTTTTT
>TRBD2|TRBJ2-7|TRBV5-1|.
CASSQWEGSRKQYF
TGCGCCAGCAGCCAGTGGGAGGGGAGCAGGAAGCAGTACTTC
>.|TRBJ1-5|TRBV18|few
CASSPGARGGNQPQHF
TGTGCCAGCTCACCAGGGGCCAGGGGAGGCAATCAGCCCCAGCATTTT
>.|TRBJ2-7|TRBV7-2|few
CASSFSSPSEQYF
TGTGCCAGCAGCTTTTCGAGCCCGAGCGAGCAGTACTTC
>TRBD2|TRBJ2-5|TRBV28|few
CASSPGLAIQTQYF
TGTGCCAGCAGCCCCGGACTAGCTATACAGACCCAGTACTTC
>TRBD1|TRBJ2-1|TRBV7-2|few
CASSLTGASYNEQFF
TGTGCCAGCAGCTTAACAGGGGCCTCCTACAATGAGCAGTTCTTC
>TRBD1|TRBJ1-2|TRBV18|few
CASSVQGENGYTF
TGTGCCAGCTCAGTCCAGGGGGAGAATGGCTACACCTTC
>.|TRBJ2-1|TRBV24-1|.
CATSGAASYNEQFF
TGTGCCACCAGTGGTGCCGCCTCCTACAATGAGCAGTTCTTC
>TRBD2|TRBJ2-2|TRBV20-1|few
CSARDPSGRKDTGELFF
TGCAGTGCTAGAGATCCTAGCGGGAGGAAAGACACCGGGGAGCTGTTTTTT
>TRBD2|TRBJ2-1|TRBV20-1|many
CSARSGTSGNEQFF
TGCAGTGCTAGATCCGGGACTAGCGGCAATGAGCAGTTCTTC
>.|TRBJ2-6|TRBV20-1|many
CSARETTSGANVLTF
TGCAGTGCTAGAGAGACTACTTCTGGGGCCAACGTCCTGACTTTC
>TRBD2|TRBJ2-1|TRBV6-1|many
CASSPRLAGVNEQFF
TGTGCCAGCAGCCCCCGGCTAGCGGGAGTTAATGAGCAGTTCTTC
>.|TRBJ2-7|TRBV30|.
CAWNVWEGGKNEQYF
TGTGCCTGGAACGTATGGGAGGGGGGAAAAAACGAGCAGTACTTC
>.|TRBJ2-3|TRBV19|.
CASRTGSSTDTQYF
TGTGCCTCAAGAACAGGATCTAGCACAGATACGCAGTATTTT
>.|TRBJ1-1|TRBV7-8|.
CASSLSGRLSGTFF
TGTGCCAGCAGCTTATCGGGTAGACTGTCGGGAACTTTCTTT
>.|TRBJ2-1|TRBV9|.
CASSPPANEQFF
TGTGCCAGCAGCCCACCGGCGAATGAGCAGTTCTTC
>.|TRBJ1-5|TRBV4-3|few
CASSQGRNSNQPQHF
TGCGCCAGCAGCCAAGGGAGGAATAGCAATCAGCCCCAGCATTTT
>TRBD2|TRBJ2-1|TRBV11-2|.
CASRKTSGFRSSYNEQFF
TGTGCCAGCAGGAAGACTAGCGGGTTCCGCAGCTCCTACAATGAGCAGTTCTTC
>.|TRBJ2-7|TRBV3-1|.
CASSQWDPLAEQYF
TGTGCCAGCAGCCAATGGGACCCCCTGGCCGAGCAGTACTTC
>.|TRBJ1-4|TRBV9|many
CASKGPSEALFF
TGTGCCAGCAAAGGGCCCAGCGAAGCACTGTTTTTT
>.|TRBJ2-1|TRBV5-1|many
CASKKTGTYNEQFF
TGCGCCAGCAAAAAGACAGGAACCTACAATGAGCAGTTCTTC
>.|TRBJ2-1|TRBV2|many
CASSRLGGYEQFF
TGTGCCAGCAGTCGACTAGGAGGCTATGAGCAGTTCTTC
>.|TRBJ2-1|TRBV20-1|.
CSALLNTGTSYNEQFF
TGCAGTGCGCTCCTGAATACAGGGACATCCTACAATGAGCAGTTCTTC
>.|TRBJ2-3|TRBV5-4|few
CASSLMVSQDTDTQYF
TGTGCCAGCAGCCTGATGGTGAGTCAGGACACAGATACGCAGTATTTT
>TRBD2|TRBJ2-1|TRBV20-1|many
CSALEGLRRTSGYNEQFF
TGCAGTGCCCTCGAGGGGCTCAGAAGAACTAGCGGGTACAATGAGCAGTTCTTC
>.|TRBJ2-7|TRBV7-2|.
CASLTAAGPYEQYF
TGTGCCAGCCTTACCGCCGCGGGCCCCTACGAGCAGTACTTC
>TRBD2|TRBJ2-5|TRBV7-2|many
CAGTRASGLQETQYF
TGTGCCGGGACCAGAGCTAGCGGTCTCCAAGAGACCCAGTACTTC